One sample yielded the 23 T cell receptor beta chains listed below, sequenced in a study of cytomegalovirus exposure and HLA in healthy donors. PCR used 60 Vbeta primers and 13 Jbeta primers. Sequenced by immunoSEQ multiplex PCR; TCRdb stores in-frame clones only, minus some. The sample holds some 170,000 clones, around 80% seen once. The specimen sequenced was PBMCs. The receptor set was obtained from a man aged 18 to 29 in good health and CMV-seropositive.

The chain carries TRBV30 and TRBJ2-3; 7 bases are shared with TRBD2. Per germline, CDR1 GTSNPN and CDR2 SVGIG (reference sequence). The V gene end was trimmed by 3 bases and the J gene end by 2 bases; junction bases not matched to a gene: 8. This CDR3 is built from 15 residues. The CDR3: CAWSGGGPATDTQYF. CDR3 sequence (DNA): TGTGCCTGGAGCGGCGGGGGACCTGCCACAGATACGCAGTATTTT.

This chain links TRBV5-4 with TRBJ1-2, with D tentatively TRBD1 (5 bases). The CDR3 is 13 residues long. The V end lost 5 bases, the J end lost 3 bases, and 11 bases lay between the germline ends. From germline, CDR1 is SGHNT and CDR2 YYREEE (reference sequence). The chain's CDR3 is CASRGQYYYGYTF. The DNA for the CDR3 is TGTGCCAGCAGAGGACAATATTACTATGGCTACACCTTC.

The rearrangement uses TRBV27 and TRBJ1-5; 10 bases map to TRBD1. J gave up 3 bases and V 5 bases, and 7 bases lay outside the gene matches. From germline, CDR1 is MNHEY and CDR2 SMNVEV (reference sequence). The CDR3 has 16 residues. The CDR3 bases are TGTGCCAGCAGTATAACCGGGACAGGGGTCAATCAGCCCCAGCATTTT. It yields the protein CASSITGTGVNQPQHF.

V gene TRBV4-1 combines with J gene TRBJ2-1; D is perhaps TRBD2 (5 bases). V lost 0 bases and J 5 bases, leaving 11 bases between the germline ends. Germline lookup yields CDR1 MGHRA and CDR2 YSYEKL. The CDR3 runs 15 residues. CDR3 protein: CASSQDLREHNEQFF. The CDR3 region has the DNA TGCGCCAGCAGCCAAGATTTGAGGGAGCACAATGAGCAGTTCTTC.

The chain recombines TRBV10-3 with TRBJ2-2; 7 bases agree with TRBD1. Germline values: CDR1 ENHRY, CDR2 SYGVKD. The CDR3 length is 14 residues. V shed 4 bases and J 3 bases; nucleotides not matched to a gene: 2. In DNA, the CDR3 is TGTGCCATCAGTGGTCAGGGGGACACCGGGGAGCTGTTTTTT. The encoded protein is CAISGQGDTGELFF.

The chain uses TRBV9 and TRBJ2-1; D is uncertain. Germline lookup yields CDR1 SGDLS and CDR2 YYNGEE. V was cut by 4 bases and J by 5 bases, with 16 bases left in between. The CDR3 sequence is 15 residues long. CDR3 amino acids: CASSLLWSSHNEQFF. The CDR3 DNA sequence: TGTGCCAGCAGCCTTCTATGGAGTTCGCACAATGAGCAGTTCTTC.

The table lists this clone with a count of one. The rearrangement uses TRBV19 and TRBJ2-3; 8 nucleotides align to TRBD2. After removal of 3 bases from V and 4 bases from J, the junction contained 6 bases not matched to a gene. This CDR3 region has 15 residues. CDR1 LNHDA and CDR2 SQIVND come from the germline V gene (reference sequence). CDR3 region: CASSMTGGPPDTQYF. CDR3 sequence (DNA): TGTGCCAGTAGTATGACGGGGGGGCCTCCAGATACGCAGTATTTT.

V usage is TRBV18 and J usage is TRBJ1-2, with D maybe TRBD1 (6 bases). The germline gives CDR1 KGHSH, CDR2 LQKENI. The CDR3 is made up of 12 amino acids. Trimming took off 6 bases at V and 6 bases at J, with 11 bases between the two ends. The CDR3 here is CASSGSGDGYTF. The CDR3 nucleotides are TGTGCCAGCTCCGGATCAGGGGATGGCTACACCTTC.

The rearrangement joins TRBV5-6 to TRBJ1-5; tentative D call: TRBD1 (6 bases). V was clipped by 4 bases and J by 3 bases, with 11 bases between them. Germline V lookup: CDR1 SGHDT, CDR2 YYEEEE. The CDR3 loop spans 14 amino acids. Here the CDR3 reads CASSSGQINQPQHF. The DNA for the CDR3 is TGTGCCAGCAGCAGCGGACAGATCAATCAGCCCCAGCATTTT. Combining the CDR3 with reference TRBV5-6 and TRBJ1-5 gives the whole variable domain DAGVTQSPTHLIKTRGQQVTLRCSPKSGHDTVSWYQQALGQGPQFIFQYYEEEERQRGNFPDRFSGHQFPNYSSELNVNALLLGDSALYLCASSSGQINQPQHFGDGTRLSIL.

J is TRBJ1-2 and V is TRBV6-1; TRBD1 matches at 9 bases. The germline CDR1 and CDR2 sequences are MNHNS and SASEGT. The CDR3 loop spans 11 amino acids. The CDR3 loop reads CVADRGYGYTF. CDR3 bases: TGTGTCGCGGACAGGGGATATGGCTACACCTTC.

The chain has TRBV7-9 and TRBJ1-2, with D uncertain. The CDR3 sequence is 12 residues long. The V gene's germline CDR1 is SEHNR and CDR2 FQNEAQ (reference sequence). V lost 4 bases, J lost 6 bases, and 9 bases lay in between. This chain's CDR3 is CASSSRSDGYTF. The CDR3 coding sequence is TGTGCCAGCAGCTCACGATCGGATGGCTACACCTTC.

J is TRBJ1-6 and V is TRBV6-1; 8 bases align to TRBD1. Germline trimming cut 0 bases from V and 10 bases from J; bases unmatched to any gene: 5. The germline gives CDR1 MNHNS, CDR2 SASEGT. This CDR3 contains 15 residues. The CDR3 DNA sequence: TGTGCCAGCAGTGAAGCCGGACAGGGATCCTCACCCCTCCACTTT. Residues: CASSEAGQGSSPLHF.

The genes are TRBV7-9 and TRBJ2-2; 9 nucleotides agree with TRBD1. Germline CDR1 reads SEHNR; CDR2 reads FQNEAQ (reference sequence). The CDR3 covers 15 residues. V was clipped by 4 bases and J by 2 bases; unmatched bases: 2. The CDR3 reads CASSSDRGNTGELFF. CDR3 DNA sequence: TGTGCCAGCAGCTCGGACAGGGGAAACACCGGGGAGCTGTTTTTT.

V and J are TRBV9 and TRBJ2-5; D uncertain. The DNA end favors TRBJ2-7, so the J call may be wrong. Germline CDR1 is SGDLS and CDR2 is YYNGEE. The CDR3 is made up of 13 amino acids. CDR3 protein: CASSVEDSYEQYF. In DNA, the CDR3 is TGTGCCAGCAGCGTAGAGGACTCCTACGAGCAGTACTTC.

This clone was counted a single time. The CDR3 DNA reads TGTGCCAGCAGCTCAGGACAGGGAACGGGTTCACCCCTCCACTTT. Translating it yields CASSSGQGTGSPLHF. The rearrangement uses TRBV7-2 and TRBJ1-6; 8 nucleotides agree with TRBD1. V lost 4 bases and J lost 9; bases outside the gene matches: 8. CDR3 size: 15 residues. CDR1 is SGHTA and CDR2 is FQGNSA in the germline V gene.

This clone was picked up one time. J is TRBJ1-2 and V is TRBV7-2, with D perhaps TRBD1 (5 bases). Germline V gene sequence: CDR1 SGHTA, CDR2 FQGNSA. Trimming shortened V by 4 bases and J by 7 bases, and 16 bases separated the two germline ends. The CDR3 contains 14 residues. The CDR3 loop reads CASSSPGGGGGYTF. CDR3 nucleotide sequence: TGTGCCAGCAGCTCCCCGGGCGGGGGGGGTGGCTACACCTTC.

The rearrangement uses TRBV27 and TRBJ1-2; D possibly corresponds to TRBD1 (5 bases). V was shortened by 5 bases and J by 4 bases, with 17 bases between the two germline ends. The CDR3 length is 15 residues. The germline gives CDR1 MNHEY, CDR2 SMNVEV (reference sequence). In DNA form, the CDR3 reads TGTGCCAGCAGTCCAGTTATAGACAGCCCCTATGGCTACACCTTC. Protein: CASSPVIDSPYGYTF.

This clone showed up just once. This chain links TRBV29-1 with TRBJ2-3; tentatively, D is TRBD2 (5 bases). The CDR3 is 13 residues long. The germline V gene has CDR1 SQVTM and CDR2 ANQGSEA. V lost 1 base and J 3 bases, leaving 8 bases between the germline ends. The CDR3 sequence is CSVEGTETDTQYF. The DNA of the CDR3 is TGCAGCGTTGAAGGGACTGAGACAGATACGCAGTATTTT.

The chain combines TRBV7-2 with TRBJ2-5; D not resolved. The CDR3 contains 12 residues. Germline CDR1 and CDR2: SGHTA and FQGNSA. Trimming stripped 5 bases from V and 4 bases from J, with 8 bases between. CDR3 amino acids: CASSREVETQYF. The CDR3, as DNA: TGTGCCAGCAGCCGCGAAGTAGAGACCCAGTACTTC.

The chain carries TRBV10-3 and TRBJ1-3; D gene unclear. The CDR3 covers 15 residues. Germline-derived CDR1 and CDR2 are ENHRY and SYGVKD. V shed 0 bases and J shed 1 base, with 7 bases lying between them. CDR3 loop: CAISESEASGNTIYF. Written as DNA, the CDR3 is TGTGCCATCAGTGAGTCGGAGGCATCTGGAAACACCATATATTTT.

The rearrangement links TRBV5-6 to TRBJ2-1, with 13 nucleotides matching TRBD2. Germline V gives CDR1 SGHDT, CDR2 YYEEEE. This CDR3 contains 14 residues. V shed 2 bases and J 15 bases; nucleotides not matched to a gene: 8. The CDR3 region has the DNA TGTGCCAGCAGCTTAAAACTAGCGGGAGGGCTTCTGTTCTTC. Its translation: CASSLKLAGGLLFF.

The chain links TRBV27 to TRBJ2-7; 9 nucleotides agree with TRBD1. Germline assignment: CDR1 MNHEY and CDR2 SMNVEV (reference sequence). CDR3 length equals 15 residues. Losses at the gene ends were 6 bases for V and 2 bases for J; bases not matched to a gene: 8. Here the CDR3 DNA reads TGTGCCAGCAGAACCGGGACAGGGAATCCCTACGAGCAGTACTTC. Amino acid sequence: CASRTGTGNPYEQYF.

This clone was detected once. The chain employs TRBV30 and TRBJ1-2; 8 bases are shared with TRBD1. This CDR3 region has 13 residues. The germline gives CDR1 GTSNPN, CDR2 SVGIG (reference sequence). V gave up 4 bases and J gave up 8 bases; unmatched junction bases: 9. The CDR3 sequence is CAWNPDRGEGYTF. The CDR3 bases are TGTGCCTGGAACCCCGACAGGGGAGAAGGCTACACCTTC.